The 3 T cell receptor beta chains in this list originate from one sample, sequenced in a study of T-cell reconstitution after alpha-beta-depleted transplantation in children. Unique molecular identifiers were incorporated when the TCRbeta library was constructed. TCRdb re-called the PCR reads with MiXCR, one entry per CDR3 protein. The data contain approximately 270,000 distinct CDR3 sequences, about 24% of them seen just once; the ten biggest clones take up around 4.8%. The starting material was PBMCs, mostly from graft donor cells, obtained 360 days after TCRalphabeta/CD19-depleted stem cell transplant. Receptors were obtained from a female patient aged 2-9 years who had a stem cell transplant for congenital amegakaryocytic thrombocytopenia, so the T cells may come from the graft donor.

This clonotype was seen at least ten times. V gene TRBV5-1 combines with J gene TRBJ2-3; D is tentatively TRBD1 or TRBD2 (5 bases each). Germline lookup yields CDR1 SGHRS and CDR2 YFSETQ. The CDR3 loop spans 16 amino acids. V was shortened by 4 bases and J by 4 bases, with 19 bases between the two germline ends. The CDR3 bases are TGCGCCAGCAGCCCGGTTCCCTCTTTGGGACCAGATACGCAGTATTTT. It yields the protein CASSPVPSLGPDTQYF.

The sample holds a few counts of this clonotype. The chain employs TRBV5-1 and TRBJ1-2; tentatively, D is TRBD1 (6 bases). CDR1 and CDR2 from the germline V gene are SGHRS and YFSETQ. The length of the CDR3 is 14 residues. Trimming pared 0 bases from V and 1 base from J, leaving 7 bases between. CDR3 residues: CASSLGDINYGYTF. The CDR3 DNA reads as TGCGCCAGCAGCTTGGGGGACATTAACTATGGCTACACCTTC. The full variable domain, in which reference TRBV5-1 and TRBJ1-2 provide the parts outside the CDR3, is KAGVTQTPRYLIKTRGQQVTLSCSPISGHRSVSWYQQTPGQGLQFLFEYFSETQRNKGNFPGRFSGRQFSNSRSEMNVSTLELGDSALYLCASSLGDINYGYTFGSGTRLTVV.

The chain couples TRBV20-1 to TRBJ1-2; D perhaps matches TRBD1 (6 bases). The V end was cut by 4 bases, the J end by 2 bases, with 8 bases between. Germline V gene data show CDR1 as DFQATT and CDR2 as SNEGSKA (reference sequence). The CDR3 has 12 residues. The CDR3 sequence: CSAIRGNYGYTF. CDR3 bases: TGCAGTGCTATCAGGGGCAACTATGGCTACACCTTC.